One T cell receptor (beta chain) is described in this entry. This clone was observed at least ten times. No antigen is known for it. The CDR3 end is not reached by the read, which stops 3 residues before it; the germline J gene fills it in. This entry belongs to a study of T cell clonality in common variable immunodeficiency (dated by TCRdb to the mid-2010s). CVID samples and control samples contributed equivalent amounts of genomic DNA as sequencing input. For every sample, a 60 bp segment covering the rearranged TCRbeta CDR3 region was amplified and then sequenced. TCRbeta amplification used the immunoSEQ assay, a bias-corrected multiplex PCR with high-throughput sequencing. In the source study's methods: Each unique nucleotide sequence was treated as a clone and annotated with V, D and J genes, copy number and frequency. Sequences were labeled productive if in frame, and non-productive if out of frame or containing stop codons. As previously described, clonality was calculated on the basis of Shannon's entropy. The predicted amino acid sequences of productive clones were used to derive the mean CDR3 Kyte-Doolittle hydropathy. Hierarchical clustering of scaled V gene usage was performed with the R hclust function using Manhattan distance and complete linkage. Sharing of clones by CDR3 amino acid sequence was evaluated through resampling of 12 repertoires per group over 100 rounds. The repertoires were searched for about 70 published EBV-specific and 245 published CMV-specific TCRbeta sequences. After a couple of CVID samples that produced fewer than 10,000 sequences were dropped from the analysis, around 40 CVID repertoires remained. TCRdb obtained this table from immuneACCESS and retained in-frame rearrangements with V and J assigned. These tables miss some clones; where compared with another copy, unresolved V genes account for less than half of the shortfall, and the remainder is unexplained. V and J calls and clone size follow that table, whereas D and trimming were derived from the DNA. The table notes around 42,000 clones here, none of them singletons. About 3% of the sample goes to the ten largest clones.

Results the study describes overall, beyond this receptor: TCRbeta clonality was higher in CVID subjects than in healthy controls (t-test p = 0.018), and the increase was most characteristic of about a third of subjects. Fewer TCRbeta clones were shared among CVID subjects than among healthy controls (p < 0.0001). Fewer deletions and N-nucleotide insertions were reportedly observed in CVID TCRbeta sequences, and highly modified clones with 13 or more V deletions were reportedly absent from CVID TCRbeta sequences. It was noted by the authors that sequencing of the repertoires of T cell subpopulations would be needed to clarify the cause of the increased clonality in CVID. Patient heterogeneity within the CVID cohort put limits on correlating repertoire features with clinical complications. Despite equal DNA input, controls averaged about 81,820 unique sequences per sample versus 30,000 to 40,000 in CVID samples.

In the germline V gene (reference sequence), CDR1 corresponds to DFQATT and CDR2 to SNEGSKA. The CDR3 has 13 amino acids, counting the end cysteine and phenylalanine. Of the CDR3's DNA, 30 bases were read; they are in frame from base 1. The junction carries 10 bases between V and J, which are trimmed by 5 bases and 0 bases respectively. Both CVID patients and healthy controls were predominantly of Caucasian heritage. Heparinized peripheral whole blood samples of roughly 5 to 8.5 ml were collected from each donor. TCRbeta CDR3 repertoires were sequenced from genomic DNA of adults with common variable immune deficiency (CVID) and healthy adult controls. The control group was made up of roughly 22 healthy adult volunteers (about ten male and 12 female) whose ages ranged from about 23 to 66 years, with a mean age of approximately 31. Diluted blood was subjected to density centrifugation over Hypaque 1077 or Ficoll-Paque for isolation of peripheral blood mononuclear cells. Genomic DNA was obtained from unsorted mononuclear cells through either Qiagen column purification or a centrifugation-based method.

The rearranged chain carries TRBV20-1 and TRBJ1-2, with no D gene named confidently. This TCR was sampled from a person between 18 and 75 years old in good health. Sequencing was done on a sample of peripheral blood mononuclear cells. Partial CDR3 DNA: TGCAGTGCTCATAATAGAGCTAACTATGGC. This is translated as CSAHNRANYG. The CDR3 in full is CSAHNRANYGYTF.